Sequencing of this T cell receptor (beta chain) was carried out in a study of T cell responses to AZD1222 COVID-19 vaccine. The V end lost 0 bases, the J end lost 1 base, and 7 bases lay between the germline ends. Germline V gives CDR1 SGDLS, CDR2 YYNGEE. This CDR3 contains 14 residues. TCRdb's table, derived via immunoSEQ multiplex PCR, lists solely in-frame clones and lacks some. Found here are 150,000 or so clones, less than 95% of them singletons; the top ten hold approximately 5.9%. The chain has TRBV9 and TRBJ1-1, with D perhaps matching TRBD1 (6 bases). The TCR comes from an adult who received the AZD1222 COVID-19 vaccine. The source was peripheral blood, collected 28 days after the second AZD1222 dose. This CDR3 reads CASSVVQGNTEAFF. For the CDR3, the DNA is TGTGCCAGCAGCGTAGTACAGGGGAACACTGAAGCTTTCTTT. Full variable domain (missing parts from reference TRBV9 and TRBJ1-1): DSGVTQTPKHLITATGQRVTLRCSPRSGDLSVYWYQQSLDQGLQFLIQYYNGEERAKGNILERFSAQQFPDLHSELNLSSLELGDSALYFCASSVVQGNTEAFFGQGTRLTVV.